Listed below are T cell receptor beta chains from one sample, sequenced in a study of blood T cell repertoires in COVID-19. Clones were sequenced by immunoSEQ multiplex PCR, and TCRdb holds only the in-frame ones, with some missing. Of approximately 70,000 clones listed, 75% to 90% are singletons. The sample was peripheral blood. The receptors were gathered from a man at least 80 years old with active or convalescent COVID-19. CDR3s include the opening cysteine and the closing phenylalanine or tryptophan. A D gene is named only where the DNA matches it firmly. A row's size may be missing; if present it is once, few, many or a size class.

CDR3nt,CDR3aa,j_gene,len,d_gene,v_gene,abundance
TGTGCCAGCATCCCCCAGGGGGCTGGCTATGGCTACACCTTC,CASIPQGAGYGYTF,TRBJ1-2,14,TRBD1,TRBV5-4,.
TGTGCCTGGGCCAGGACAGGGGCCGAGCAGTACTTC,CAWARTGAEQYF,TRBJ2-7,12,TRBD1,TRBV30,.
TGTGCCAGCCGAGACAGGTCCCGCCAGCCCCAGCATTTT,CASRDRSRQPQHF,TRBJ1-5,13,.,TRBV28,.
TGTGCCAGCAGTTATTCCCGCAGGGGCGGCGAGCAGTACTTC,CASSYSRRGGEQYF,TRBJ2-7,14,.,TRBV6-5,.
TGTGCCAGCAGCTTAGTATTACAAGAGACCCAGTACTTC,CASSLVLQETQYF,TRBJ2-5,13,.,TRBV7-2,few
TGTGCCACCGGGACAGGGGCCCTCGATGAGCAGTTCTTC,CATGTGALDEQFF,TRBJ2-1,13,TRBD1,TRBV24-1,.
TGTGCCAGCACCCCTACTCCAGGGAACACTGAAGCTTTCTTT,CASTPTPGNTEAFF,TRBJ1-1,14,.,TRBV6-5,.
TGTGCCTGGGCCCGGGACAGGGCTAACACCGGGGAGCTGTTTTTT,CAWARDRANTGELFF,TRBJ2-2,15,TRBD1,TRBV30,.
TGCGCCAGCAGTCAAACCCATTTCGGGAGGTCTGGAAACACCATATATTTT,CASSQTHFGRSGNTIYF,TRBJ1-3,17,.,TRBV23-1,once
TGTGCCAGTAGTATGACAGGGATGGCAGATACGCAGTATTTT,CASSMTGMADTQYF,TRBJ2-3,14,TRBD1,TRBV19,.
TGTGCCAGCAGTCGCGGGGGGGGCTCCTACAATGAGCAGTTCTTC,CASSRGGGSYNEQFF,TRBJ2-1,15,TRBD2,TRBV28,.
TGCGCCAGCAGCTCCTCGACAGGGACCTCCGGCAATGAGCAGTTCTTC,CASSSSTGTSGNEQFF,TRBJ2-1,16,TRBD1,TRBV5-1,few
TGTGCCAGCAGGGACGGGACAGGAGCTATGAACACTGAAGCTTTCTTT,CASRDGTGAMNTEAFF,TRBJ1-1,16,TRBD1,TRBV2,.
TGTGCCAGCAGCGTCGGGACTTACGCGGGAGACGAGCAGTACTTC,CASSVGTYAGDEQYF,TRBJ2-7,15,TRBD2,TRBV9,.
TGTGCCAGCTCGGAGCGAGGGGGGAACACCGGGGAGCTGTTTTTT,CASSERGGNTGELFF,TRBJ2-2,15,.,TRBV18,.
TGTGCCAGCAGCCTCCCGGGGGAATACAATGAGCAGTTCTTC,CASSLPGEYNEQFF,TRBJ2-1,14,.,TRBV7-2,.
TGTGCCAGCAGTACGACTTTCCAAGAGACCCAGTACTTC,CASSTTFQETQYF,TRBJ2-5,13,.,TRBV27,once
TGTGCCCCTTTAGGCAGGGCGGATTACCAGCCCCAGCATTTT,CAPLGRADYQPQHF,TRBJ1-5,14,.,TRBV7-8,few
TGTGCCAGCAGCTCGACGACAGGGGCCTACGAGCAGTACTTC,CASSSTTGAYEQYF,TRBJ2-7,14,TRBD1,TRBV7-9,.
TGTGCCAGCAGCTTAGTGGGAGCGGATGGCTACACCTTC,CASSLVGADGYTF,TRBJ1-2,13,.,TRBV7-2,.
TGTGCCAGCAGCCAAGGACCGGGACAGGGTAGCTCCTATAATTCACCCCTCCACTTT,CASSQGPGQGSSYNSPLHF,TRBJ1-6,19,TRBD1,TRBV14,.
TGTGCCAGTAGTTCGAGGGGACTAGCGGGAGGGAAATACAATGAGCAGTTCTTC,CASSSRGLAGGKYNEQFF,TRBJ2-1,18,TRBD2,TRBV19,once
TGTGCTAGTGTCCTAGACAGGGCAGGTAGCACCATATATTTT,CASVLDRAGSTIYF,TRBJ1-3,14,TRBD1,TRBV12-5,.
TGTGCCAGCAGTATTACAGGGTTCGAACAGCCCCAGCATTTT,CASSITGFEQPQHF,TRBJ1-5,14,.,TRBV6-2/TRBV6-3,few
TGCGCCAGCAGCCCGCTGCCTCACAGCTCTTTCTCTGGGGCCAACGTCCTGACTTTC,CASSPLPHSSFSGANVLTF,TRBJ2-6,19,.,TRBV5-1,.
TGCGCCAGCAGCACGGGACTAGCAAACAATGAGCAGTTCTTC,CASSTGLANNEQFF,TRBJ2-1,14,TRBD2,TRBV5-1,few
TGTGCCAGCAGTGAATATATAGGGGGGGCTCACACTGAAGCTTTCTTT,CASSEYIGGAHTEAFF,TRBJ1-1,16,.,TRBV25-1,.
TGTGCCAGCAGCCCCGGGGTGACGTACCAAGAGACCCAGTACTTC,CASSPGVTYQETQYF,TRBJ2-5,15,.,TRBV11-2,.
TGCGCCAGCAGCCCCACCCCACCGGTCGAGCAGTACTTC,CASSPTPPVEQYF,TRBJ2-7,13,.,TRBV5-1,.
TGTGCCAGCAGTCGATCCGGGACTAGTTACTACGAGCAGTACTTC,CASSRSGTSYYEQYF,TRBJ2-7,15,TRBD2,TRBV6-6,.
TGTGCCAGCAGTCCAGGACAGAGGTTCAATTCACCCCTCCACTTT,CASSPGQRFNSPLHF,TRBJ1-6,15,.,TRBV28,.
TGTGCCAGCCGTAGCGGGCGAACCTACGAGCAGTACTTC,CASRSGRTYEQYF,TRBJ2-7,13,TRBD2,TRBV2,few
TGTGCCAGCAGTTACTCGCGAGCGGGGAAGAACACTGAAGCTTTCTTT,CASSYSRAGKNTEAFF,TRBJ1-1,16,.,TRBV6-6,.
TGCGCCAGCAGCCAAGATCTGGCTAGCGGGAGTAGATTAAGCTCCTACAATGAGCAGTTCTTC,CASSQDLASGSRLSSYNEQFF,TRBJ2-1,21,TRBD2,TRBV4-3,.
TGTGCCAGTAGTATAGGGCCTGGGGGGCAGCCCCAGCATTTT,CASSIGPGGQPQHF,TRBJ1-5,14,.,TRBV19,.
TGTGCCTGGAAGGTCAGCGGGCAAGAGCAGTTCTTC,CAWKVSGQEQFF,TRBJ2-1,12,.,TRBV30,.
TGTGCCAGCAGCCCCGTGGCAGGGGCCTACGAGCAGTACTTC,CASSPVAGAYEQYF,TRBJ2-7,14,.,TRBV4-2,.
TGTGCCAGCAGTGCTGTGCTATTCTACGAGCAGTACTTC,CASSAVLFYEQYF,TRBJ2-7,13,.,TRBV2,.
TGTGCCAGCGTTTTGGTACAGCAAAATTCACCCCTCCACTTT,CASVLVQQNSPLHF,TRBJ1-6,14,.,TRBV6-5,.
TGTGCCAGCACCCGAGGGACAGGGGGTAATTCACCCCTCCACTTT,CASTRGTGGNSPLHF,TRBJ1-6,15,TRBD1,TRBV6-5,.
TGCAGCGTGACAGGGATGGGAGGAGGAGAGACCCAGTACTTC,CSVTGMGGGETQYF,TRBJ2-5,14,.,TRBV29-1,.
TGTGCCAGCAGTGAAGCGCGTTCCTCCTCACCCCTCCACTTT,CASSEARSSSPLHF,TRBJ1-6,14,.,TRBV2,.
TGTGCCAGCACCAGAACTTCGAGCGGGATGGAGTACTTC,CASTRTSSGMEYF,TRBJ2-7,13,TRBD2,TRBV2,.
TGTGCCAGCAGAGAACGGGGGGGATACAATGAGCAGTTCTTC,CASRERGGYNEQFF,TRBJ2-1,14,TRBD2,TRBV2,few
TGTGCCAGCAGCCGCGTGGAGGGATCTGGCTACACCTTC,CASSRVEGSGYTF,TRBJ1-2,13,.,TRBV11-3,.
TGTGCCAGCAGCTTGGTAGGGGCTGGGGAGCAGTTCTTC,CASSLVGAGEQFF,TRBJ2-1,13,.,TRBV5-4,.
TGTGCCTGGAGTGTACTTGACAGGGGTAATGAAAAACTGTTTTTT,CAWSVLDRGNEKLFF,TRBJ1-4,15,TRBD1,TRBV30,.
TGTGCCAGCAGCTTAAACAAAGAGACCCAGTACTTC,CASSLNKETQYF,TRBJ2-5,12,.,TRBV11-2,.
TGTGCCAGCAGCGCCTCGGGGGCCCAGTACTTC,CASSASGAQYF,TRBJ2-5,11,.,TRBV6-5,.
TGCGCCAGCAGCTGGGACATTAAAGCAGATACGCAGTATTTT,CASSWDIKADTQYF,TRBJ2-3,14,.,TRBV5-1,once
TGTGCCAGCAGCTTGGAGCTGGACATTCCCTACGAGCAGTACTTC,CASSLELDIPYEQYF,TRBJ2-7,15,.,TRBV5-5,.
TGTGCCAGCAGCCAAGGGACAGCCGCCTACTATGGCTACACCTTC,CASSQGTAAYYGYTF,TRBJ1-2,15,.,TRBV3-1/TRBV3-2,.
TGCAGTGCTAGTTATAGCGGGGGGGCTTCCTACAATGAGCAGTTCTTC,CSASYSGGASYNEQFF,TRBJ2-1,16,TRBD2,TRBV20-1,.
TGCGCCAGCAGCCAGGGACAGGGGACACCGTCCTCCTACGAGCAGTACTTC,CASSQGQGTPSSYEQYF,TRBJ2-7,17,TRBD1,TRBV4-1,.
TGTGCCAGCAGCTTAAGGCGGCACACCGGGGAGCTGTTTTTT,CASSLRRHTGELFF,TRBJ2-2,14,.,TRBV7-2,.
TGTGCCAGCAGCATCGACAGGGTAGGATACAATGAGCAGTTCTTC,CASSIDRVGYNEQFF,TRBJ2-1,15,TRBD1,TRBV5-7,.
TGCGCCAGCAGCTTAGGGGCCCCGAACACCGGGGAGCTGTTTTTT,CASSLGAPNTGELFF,TRBJ2-2,15,.,TRBV5-1,.
TGTGCCAGCAGCGGAAAGGGACAGGGGGCTTCCGAGCAGTACTTC,CASSGKGQGASEQYF,TRBJ2-7,15,TRBD1,TRBV5-4,.
TGTGCCAGCAGCCAAGAAGGGCTAGCGGGAGACAATGAGCAGTTCTTC,CASSQEGLAGDNEQFF,TRBJ2-1,16,TRBD2,TRBV14,.